This entry features one TCR beta chain sequence. TCRdb's table, derived via immunoSEQ multiplex PCR, lists solely in-frame clones and lacks some. The data hold roughly 2,500,000 clones, with approximately 94% observed a single time. The CDR3 loop spans 16 amino acids. From germline, CDR1 is MNHNY and CDR2 SVGAGI (reference sequence). J lost 4 bases, V lost 4 bases, and 11 bases had no gene match. The data belong to a study of shared clonotypes between healthy human individuals. Study as a whole: Each donor contributed plates that comprised three CD4 naive, three CD4 memory, two CD8 naive and one CD8 memory.

CD4+ cells underwent separation, giving CD45RA+ naive and CD45RA-negative memory subsets. Sequenced: naive CD4+ T cells from PBMCs. The subset is: CD45RA+ positively selected. The sequence came from a man between 18 and 35 years old in good health. Some clones in this sample may be carry-over from other donors' samples. The chain has TRBV6-6 and TRBJ2-7; TRBD2 agrees at 9 bases. The CDR3 region is CASSSFSGRSPYEQYF. In DNA form, the CDR3 reads TGTGCCAGCAGTTCATTTAGCGGGAGAAGCCCGTACGAGCAGTACTTC.